Listed below are T cell receptor beta chains from one sample, sequenced in a study of post-analysis software for immune sequencing data. TCRdb independently ran MiXCR on the PCR reads; one entry per CDR3 protein. This sample carries 650,000 to 900,000 distinct CDR3 sequences, about 43% of them seen once, and the ten largest clones take roughly 4.9%. Sequencing used blood. These receptors were obtained from a girl aged 10-17 years with multiple sclerosis. Each CDR3 is given with its conserved first and last residue. Clone size is not always given. Where it is, it says once, few, many or a class for expanded clones.

V gene: TRBV7-9
J gene: TRBJ2-4
clone size: NA
CDR3 protein: CASSLALWGEQYF

V gene: TRBV4-1
J gene: TRBJ2-1
clone size: few
CDR3 protein: CASSLKGAGDEQFF

V gene: TRBV20-1
J gene: TRBJ2-3
clone size: few
CDR3 protein: CSARVQGYGQYF

V gene: TRBV5-6
J gene: TRBJ2-1
clone size: few
CDR3 protein: CASFTGGSTYNEQFF

V gene: TRBV24-1
J gene: TRBJ2-3
clone size: NA
CDR3 protein: CATSDVGQGKDTQYF

V gene: TRBV5-1
J gene: TRBJ2-7
clone size: many
CDR3 protein: CASSAGQTYEQYF

V gene: TRBV7-2
J gene: TRBJ2-7
clone size: few
CDR3 protein: CASSLERRYEQYF

V gene: TRBV5-6
J gene: NA
clone size: once
CDR3 protein: CASSPGRGYYEQYF

V gene: TRBV6-1
J gene: TRBJ2-1
clone size: NA
CDR3 protein: CASSEALAGGDNEQFF

V gene: TRBV12-3/TRBV12-4
J gene: TRBJ2-1
clone size: few
CDR3 protein: CASSRLSSYNEQFF

V gene: TRBV3-1
J gene: TRBJ2-3
clone size: NA
CDR3 protein: CASSQEGGLAGGSSTDTQYF

V gene: TRBV24-1
J gene: TRBJ2-1
clone size: few
CDR3 protein: CAASETGGVDEQFF

V gene: TRBV7-9
J gene: TRBJ2-1
clone size: NA
CDR3 protein: CASSLVRSSRWNNEQFF

V gene: TRBV5-1
J gene: TRBJ1-1
clone size: NA
CDR3 protein: CASSKTPQGNTEAFF